This is a list of T cell receptor beta chains from one sample in a study of immune evolution from preneoplasia to lung adenocarcinoma. TCRdb keeps only in-frame clones here, not all; method: immunoSEQ multiplex PCR. The top ten clones hold about 8% of a sample with approximately 9,000 clones, 75% to 80% of them seen once. Sequenced input: FFPE adjacent normal lung tissue. These TCRs come from a person aged 55-79 years with lung adenocarcinoma. Both conserved end residues are part of each CDR3. Each record gives: V gene, clone size, D gene, J gene, CDR3 protein, CDR3 DNA. A D gene is named only where the DNA matches it firmly. The size entry is marked missing in some rows and otherwise reads once, few, many or a size class.

TRBV20-1	.	TRBD1	TRBJ1-2	CSASQGDGYTF	TGCAGTGCTAGTCAGGGGGATGGCTACACCTTC
TRBV30	.	.	TRBJ2-1	CAWSGGPEQFF	TGTGCCTGGAGTGGAGGACCGGAGCAGTTCTTC
TRBV7-3	.	.	TRBJ2-7	CASSPEGPPNTYEQYF	TGTGCCAGCAGCCCCGAGGGGCCACCTAATACCTACGAGCAGTACTTC
TRBV6-1	.	.	TRBJ2-1	CASSEAGNPNEQFF	TGTGCCAGCAGTGAGGCAGGGAACCCCAATGAGCAGTTCTTC
TRBV6-6	.	.	TRBJ1-2	CASSYRQTDNGYTF	TGTGCCAGCAGTTACCGCCAAACAGATAACGGCTACACCTTC
TRBV5-6	once	TRBD1	TRBJ2-2	CASSCVQGASCTGELFF	TGTGCCAGCAGCTGTGTACAGGGGGCGAGTTGCACCGGGGAGCTGTTTTTT
TRBV19	.	TRBD2	TRBJ2-1	CASSPLAGLYNEQFF	TGTGCCAGTAGTCCCCTAGCGGGTCTCTACAATGAGCAGTTCTTC
TRBV27	.	.	TRBJ2-5	CATNREGEETQYF	TGTGCCACTAATAGAGAGGGGGAAGAGACCCAGTACTTC
TRBV28	.	TRBD1	TRBJ1-2	CASSLIQGARGYTF	TGTGCCAGCAGTTTAATACAGGGGGCGCGGGGCTACACCTTC
TRBV29-1	.	.	TRBJ2-7	CSVVGNEQYF	TGCAGCGTTGTGGGGAACGAGCAGTACTTC
TRBV18	.	.	TRBJ1-1	CASSPPGPVTGEAFF	TGTGCCAGCTCACCACCGGGTCCGGTGACGGGTGAAGCTTTCTTT
TRBV11-3	.	.	TRBJ2-7	CASSLNRVSEQYF	TGTGCCAGCAGCTTAAACAGGGTCTCCGAGCAGTACTTC